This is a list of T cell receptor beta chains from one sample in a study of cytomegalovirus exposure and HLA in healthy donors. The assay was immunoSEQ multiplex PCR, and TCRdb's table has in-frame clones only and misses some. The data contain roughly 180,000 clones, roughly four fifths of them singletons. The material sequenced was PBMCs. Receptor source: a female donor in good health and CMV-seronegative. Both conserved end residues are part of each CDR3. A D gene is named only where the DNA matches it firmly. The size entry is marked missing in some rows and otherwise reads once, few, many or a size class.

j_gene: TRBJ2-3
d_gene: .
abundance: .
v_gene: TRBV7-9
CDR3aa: CASSVPSRRLSTDTQYF
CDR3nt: TGTGCCAGCAGCGTACCTAGCCGGCGATTATCCACAGATACGCAGTATTTT

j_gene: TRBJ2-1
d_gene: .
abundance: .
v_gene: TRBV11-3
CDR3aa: CASSSGTLYNEQFF
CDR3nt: TGTGCCAGCAGCTCCGGGACACTCTACAATGAGCAGTTCTTC

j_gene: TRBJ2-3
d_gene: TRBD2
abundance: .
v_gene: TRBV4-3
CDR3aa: CASSRVGLAGADTQYF
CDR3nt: TGCGCCAGCAGCCGGGTCGGACTAGCGGGAGCAGATACGCAGTATTTT

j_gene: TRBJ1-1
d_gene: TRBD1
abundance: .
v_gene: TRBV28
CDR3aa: CASSPWTGLNTEAFF
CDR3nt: TGTGCCAGCAGTCCATGGACAGGATTGAACACTGAAGCTTTCTTT

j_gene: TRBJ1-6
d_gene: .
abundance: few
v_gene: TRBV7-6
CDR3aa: CASSPLPPTTRAGRSPLHF
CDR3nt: TGTGCCAGCAGCCCGCTCCCCCCCACGACGCGGGCGGGCCGCTCACCCCTCCACTTT

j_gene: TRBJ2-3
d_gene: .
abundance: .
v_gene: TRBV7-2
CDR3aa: CASSLKTADTQYF
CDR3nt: TGTGCCAGCAGCTTAAAAACTGCAGATACGCAGTATTTT

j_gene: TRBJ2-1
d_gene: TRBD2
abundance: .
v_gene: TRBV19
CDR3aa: CASSIVSSGGADEQFF
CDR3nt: TGTGCCAGTAGTATAGTGAGTAGCGGGGGGGCCGATGAGCAGTTCTTC

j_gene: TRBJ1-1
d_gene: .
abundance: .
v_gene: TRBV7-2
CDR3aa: CASSWGGLSTEAFF
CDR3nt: TGTGCCAGCAGCTGGGGGGGGTTGAGCACTGAAGCTTTCTTT

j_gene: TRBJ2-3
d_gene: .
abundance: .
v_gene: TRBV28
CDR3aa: CASSFRGSGTDTQYF
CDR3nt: TGTGCCAGCAGTTTCAGGGGCTCGGGCACAGATACGCAGTATTTT

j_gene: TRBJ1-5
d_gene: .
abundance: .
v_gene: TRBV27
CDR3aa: CASSAVQDQPQHF
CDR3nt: TGTGCCAGCAGTGCGGTACAGGATCAGCCCCAGCATTTT

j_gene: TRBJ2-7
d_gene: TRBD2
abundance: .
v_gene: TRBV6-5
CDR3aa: CASSSPAGGDYEQYF
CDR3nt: TGTGCCAGCAGTTCCCCGGCGGGGGGCGATTACGAGCAGTACTTC

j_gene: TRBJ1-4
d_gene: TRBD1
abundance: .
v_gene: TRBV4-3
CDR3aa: CASSQRGQDVSEKLFF
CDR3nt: TGCGCCAGCAGCCAACGGGGACAGGACGTTTCGGAAAAACTGTTTTTT

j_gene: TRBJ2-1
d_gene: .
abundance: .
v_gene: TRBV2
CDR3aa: CASSEKGGPNNEQFF
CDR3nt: TGTGCCAGCAGTGAAAAAGGGGGACCAAACAATGAGCAGTTCTTC

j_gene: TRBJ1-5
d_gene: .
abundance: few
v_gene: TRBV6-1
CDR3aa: CATGLPGWPQHF
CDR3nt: TGTGCCACCGGACTCCCGGGGTGGCCCCAGCATTTT

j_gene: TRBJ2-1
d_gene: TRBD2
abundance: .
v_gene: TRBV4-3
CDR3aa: CASSQDGASGSSNEQFF
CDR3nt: TGCGCCAGCAGCCAAGATGGGGCTAGCGGGAGCTCCAATGAGCAGTTCTTC

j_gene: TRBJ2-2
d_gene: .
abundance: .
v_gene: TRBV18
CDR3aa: CASSPPRHPIKNTGELFF
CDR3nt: TGTGCCAGCTCACCACCGCGCCACCCTATAAAGAACACCGGGGAGCTGTTTTTT

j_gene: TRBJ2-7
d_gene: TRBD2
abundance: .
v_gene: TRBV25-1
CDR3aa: CASSDSAGGSMYEQYF
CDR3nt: TGTGCCAGCAGTGATAGCGCGGGAGGGTCTATGTACGAGCAGTACTTC

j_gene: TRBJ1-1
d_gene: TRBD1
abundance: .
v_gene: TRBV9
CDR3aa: CASSGQGRPEAFF
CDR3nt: TGTGCCAGCAGCGGACAGGGTCGGCCTGAAGCTTTCTTT

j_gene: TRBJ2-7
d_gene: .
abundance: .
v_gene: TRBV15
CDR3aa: CATSLDSYEQYF
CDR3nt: TGTGCCACCAGCCTAGACTCCTACGAGCAGTACTTC

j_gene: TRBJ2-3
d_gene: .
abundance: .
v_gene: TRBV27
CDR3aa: CASSSTPSGLRTDTQYF
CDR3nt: TGTGCCAGCAGTTCGACCCCTTCGGGTTTGCGCACAGATACGCAGTATTTT

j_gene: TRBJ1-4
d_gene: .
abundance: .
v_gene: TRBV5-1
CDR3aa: CASSLAGTTNEKLFF
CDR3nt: TGCGCCAGCAGCTTGGCAGGGACAACTAATGAAAAACTGTTTTTT

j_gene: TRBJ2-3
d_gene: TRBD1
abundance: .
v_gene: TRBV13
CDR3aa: CASSLVGDRGLGDTQYF
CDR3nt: TGTGCCAGCAGCCTCGTGGGAGACAGGGGGCTCGGAGATACGCAGTATTTT

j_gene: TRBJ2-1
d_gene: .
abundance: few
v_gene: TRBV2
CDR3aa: CASSDIGASYNEQFF
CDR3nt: TGTGCCAGCAGTGATATAGGGGCTTCCTACAATGAGCAGTTCTTC